This is a list of T cell receptor beta chains from one sample in a study of blood T cells in healthy people across ages. One entry per CDR3 protein, called by TCRdb with MiXCR from the 5' RACE reads. This table has around 800,000 distinct CDR3 sequences, roughly 25% appearing once. These data were also reused for a study on T cells of mothers and their children.

The sequenced sample was blood. These receptors were taken from a boy aged 10-17 years in good health. CDR3s include the opening cysteine and the closing phenylalanine or tryptophan. A D gene is named only where the DNA matches it firmly. Clone size appears in some rows only: once, few, many, or a class for an expanded clone.

V gene,D gene,J gene,clone size,CDR3 DNA,CDR3 protein
TRBV12-3/TRBV12-4,TRBD2,TRBJ2-5,few,TGTGCCAGCAGCCCTCCGGGACTAGCGGGGGGCCGGTCCCAGTACTTC,CASSPPGLAGGRSQYF
TRBV3-1,-,TRBJ2-5,-,TGTGCCAGCAGCCAAGTAGGGCGAGGGCCCCGACAAGAGACCCAGTACTTC,CASSQVGRGPRQETQYF
TRBV12-3/TRBV12-4,-,TRBJ1-1,few,TGTGCCAGCAGTTTATCCCAGACGAACACTGAAGCTTTCTTT,CASSLSQTNTEAFF
TRBV29-1,-,TRBJ2-7,-,TGCAGCGTTGAAGGGGCCACCTACGAGCAGTACTTC,CSVEGATYEQYF
TRBV6-5,TRBD1,TRBJ2-5,-,TGTGCCAGCAGCCAAACACAGGGGCAAGAGACCCAGTACTTC,CASSQTQGQETQYF
TRBV4-2,TRBD2,TRBJ2-1,-,TGTGCCAGCAGCCAAATAGCGGGGGGAAACAATGAGCAGTTCTTC,CASSQIAGGNNEQFF
TRBV7-3,-,TRBJ2-5,few,TGCGCCAGCAACTCCCGGGACTCAGTTGAGCAGTACTTC,CASNSRDSVEQYF
TRBV9,TRBD1,TRBJ1-2,-,TGTGCCAGCAGCGGCGGGACAGTGGGCGGCTACACCTTC,CASSGGTVGGYTF
TRBV10-3,TRBD2,TRBJ2-1,few,TGTGCCATCAGCGCCGGGACTAGCGCTTATGAGCAGTTCTTC,CAISAGTSAYEQFF
TRBV4-1,-,TRBJ2-2,-,TGCGCCAGCAGTCCACCGGGGGAGAACACCGGGGAGCTGTTTTTT,CASSPPGENTGELFF
TRBV11-1,-,TRBJ2-1,-,TGTGCCGGCAGCTTAGTCGGAGAGCAGTTCTTC,CAGSLVGEQFF
TRBV7-9,TRBD1,TRBJ1-2,-,TGTGCCAGCAGCTCAGGGGGGGCAAACTATGGCTACACCTTC,CASSSGGANYGYTF
TRBV7-3,TRBD1,TRBJ2-1,few,TGTGCCAGCAGCTCCACAGGGGGCTCCGCCGAGCAGTTCTTC,CASSSTGGSAEQFF
TRBV18,TRBD1,TRBJ2-6,-,TGTGCCAGCTCCATAACATCTCCGGGACAGGCGGCCCAAGGAGGGGCCAACGTCCTGACTTTC,CASSITSPGQAAQGGANVLTF
TRBV18,-,TRBJ2-5,many,TGTGCCAGCTCACGCCGACAGCAAGAGACCCAGTACTTC,CASSRRQQETQYF
TRBV3-1,-,TRBJ2-5,few,TGTGCCAGCAGCCAAGAAGCAGCGGGCGCTTACCAAGAGACCCAGTACTTC,CASSQEAAGAYQETQYF
TRBV27,-,TRBJ1-6,few,TGTGCCAGCAGAGTGGTATCGACGAATAATTCACCCCTCCACTTT,CASRVVSTNNSPLHF
TRBV6-1,-,TRBJ1-2,-,TGTGCCAGCAGTGTTCCCAGTCCGGGGCGGAGAAACTATGGCTACACCTTC,CASSVPSPGRRNYGYTF